The source of this T cell receptor beta chain is a study of control samples from healthy donors and cancer patients. The assay was immunoSEQ multiplex PCR, and TCRdb's table has in-frame clones only and misses some. The table lists approximately 230,000 clones, roughly 80% of them singletons. This clone was found a few times. The sample was PBMCs. This clonotype originated in a woman aged 60-75 years with lung cancer.

CDR3 sequence reads: CASSSFRGTGIPYGYTF. Here the CDR3 DNA reads TGTGCCAGCAGCTCTTTTAGGGGGACAGGGATCCCCTATGGCTACACCTTC. The chain uses TRBV9 and TRBJ1-2; 9 bases align to TRBD1. The CDR3 covers 17 residues. V lost 4 bases and J lost 4; bases outside the gene matches: 14. Germline assignment: CDR1 SGDLS and CDR2 YYNGEE.